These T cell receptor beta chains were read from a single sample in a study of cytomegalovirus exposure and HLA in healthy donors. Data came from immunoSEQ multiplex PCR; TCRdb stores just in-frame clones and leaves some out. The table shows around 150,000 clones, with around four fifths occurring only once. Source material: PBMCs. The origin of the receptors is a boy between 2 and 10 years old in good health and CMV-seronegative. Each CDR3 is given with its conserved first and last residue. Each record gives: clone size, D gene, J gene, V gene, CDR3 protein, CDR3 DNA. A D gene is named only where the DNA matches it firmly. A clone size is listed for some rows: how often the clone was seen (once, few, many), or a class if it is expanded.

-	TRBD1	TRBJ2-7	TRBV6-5	CASSSGTGLYEQYF	TGTGCCAGCAGTTCTGGGACAGGGCTCTACGAGCAGTACTTC
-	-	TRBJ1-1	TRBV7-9	CASSSPVTEAFF	TGTGCCAGCAGCTCACCGGTCACTGAAGCTTTCTTT
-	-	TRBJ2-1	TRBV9	CASRGGYNNEQFF	TGTGCCAGCAGGGGGGGATATAACAATGAGCAGTTCTTC
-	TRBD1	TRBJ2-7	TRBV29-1	CSVRDREYEQYF	TGCAGCGTCCGGGACAGGGAGTACGAGCAGTACTTC
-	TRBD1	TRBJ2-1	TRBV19	CASSFTGVNEQFF	TGTGCCAGTAGCTTTACAGGGGTCAATGAGCAGTTCTTC
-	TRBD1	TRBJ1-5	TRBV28	CASIRAGGRKKPQHF	TGTGCCAGCATCCGAGCAGGGGGGCGGAAGAAGCCCCAGCATTTT
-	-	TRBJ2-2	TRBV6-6	CASFSSTGTGELFF	TGTGCCAGCTTCTCTAGCACGGGGACCGGGGAGCTGTTTTTT
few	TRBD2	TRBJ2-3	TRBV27	CASRTLLAGWLQGTDTQYF	TGTGCCAGCAGAACGTTACTAGCGGGATGGTTGCAGGGCACAGATACGCAGTATTTT
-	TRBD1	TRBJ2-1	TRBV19	CASSTTPGGEQFF	TGTGCCAGTAGTACGACCCCAGGGGGAGAGCAGTTCTTC
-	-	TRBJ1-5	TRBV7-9	CASSLDQGNQPQHF	TGTGCCAGCAGCTTAGACCAGGGGAATCAGCCCCAGCATTTT
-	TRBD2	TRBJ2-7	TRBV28	CASSLTGLAGVSYEQYF	TGTGCCAGCAGTTTAACGGGACTAGCGGGAGTCTCCTACGAGCAGTACTTC
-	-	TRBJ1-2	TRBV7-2	CASSRRFRSRGKANYGYTF	TGTGCCAGCAGCCGTAGGTTCCGTAGCAGGGGTAAAGCTAACTATGGCTACACCTTC
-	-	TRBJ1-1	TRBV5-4	CASSPTGTEAFF	TGTGCCAGCAGCCCAACCGGGACAGAAGCTTTCTTT
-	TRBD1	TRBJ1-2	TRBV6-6	CASISQGVYYGYTF	TGTGCCAGCATTTCACAGGGGGTTTACTATGGCTACACCTTC
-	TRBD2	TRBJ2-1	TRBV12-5	CASGLTSGSINEQFF	TGTGCTAGTGGTTTGACTAGCGGGAGTATAAATGAGCAGTTCTTC
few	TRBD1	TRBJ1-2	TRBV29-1	CSIQDRGSRGYGYTF	TGCAGCATCCAAGACAGGGGTTCTCGGGGTTACGGCTACACCTTC
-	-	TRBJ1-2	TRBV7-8	CASSSQITSYGYTF	TGTGCCAGCAGCTCACAGATTACCTCCTATGGCTACACCTTC